The 27 T cell receptor beta chains reported below all come from one sample, sequenced in a study of blood T cell repertoires in COVID-19. Clones were sequenced by immunoSEQ multiplex PCR, and TCRdb holds only the in-frame ones, with some missing. The sample contains roughly 100,000 clones, approximately 80% of which appear only once. Sequenced: peripheral blood. These receptor sequences come from an older woman with acute or convalescent COVID-19.

The rearrangement uses TRBV18 and TRBJ2-5, with D possibly matching TRBD2 (6 bases). Germline-derived CDR1 and CDR2 are KGHSH and LQKENI. The CDR3 runs 13 residues. Trimming took off 3 bases at V and 4 bases at J, with 9 bases between the two ends. The CDR3 DNA reads TGTGCCAGCTCACCGGAGGGCCTAGAGACCCAGTACTTC. Its translation is CASSPEGLETQYF.

This clone was counted at least ten times. The chain recombines TRBV11-2 with TRBJ2-7, with TRBD1 identical over 10 bases. V shed 1 base and J 1 base; nucleotides not matched to a gene: 7. This CDR3 has 17 amino acids. Looked up from germline, CDR1 is SGHAT and CDR2 is FQNNGV. CDR3 coding DNA: TGTGCCAGCAGCTTAGTAGGGTCGGGACAGGGGTCCTACGAGCAGTACTTC. It yields the protein CASSLVGSGQGSYEQYF.

The chain carries TRBV25-1 and TRBJ1-5; TRBD1 matches 9 bases. This CDR3 region has 14 residues. Germline trimming cut 4 bases from V and 5 bases from J; bases unmatched to any gene: 3. Germline-derived CDR1 and CDR2 are MGHDK and SYGVNS. The CDR3 sequence: CASSGQGVDQPQHF. CDR3 DNA: TGTGCCAGCAGTGGACAGGGGGTGGATCAGCCCCAGCATTTT.

The rearrangement links TRBV2 to TRBJ2-7; D may be TRBD2 (6 bases). Trimming removed 5 bases at V and 6 bases at J, with 20 bases between. The CDR3 is made up of 15 amino acids. CDR1 is SNHLY and CDR2 is FYNNEI in the germline V gene. CDR3: CASSPLTRSLSEQYF. DNA for the CDR3: TGTGCCAGCAGTCCGCTGACTAGGTCTCTCTCCGAGCAGTACTTC.

This clone appeared a few times. The J gene is TRBJ2-5, the V gene TRBV6-6; TRBD1 aligns across 9 bases. The CDR3 runs to 14 residues. Trimming at V came to 2 bases and at J to 4 bases, leaving 2 bases not matched to a gene. Germline CDR1 and CDR2: MNHNY and SVGAGI (reference sequence). The CDR3 protein is CASSYRTGAETQYF. The CDR3 bases are TGTGCCAGCAGTTACCGGACAGGGGCAGAGACCCAGTACTTC.

CDR3 protein: CASFRGGDTGELFF. The CDR3 DNA reads as TGTGCCAGCTTTCGCGGGGGGGACACCGGGGAGCTGTTTTTT. The rearrangement links TRBV6-5 to TRBJ2-2; 9 bases line up with TRBD2. Losses at the gene ends were 8 bases for V and 3 bases for J; bases not matched to a gene: 4. Germline assignment: CDR1 MNHEY and CDR2 SVGAGI. This CDR3 region has 14 residues.

This clone was seen just once. This chain joins TRBV11-2 and TRBJ1-2; 8 nucleotides align to TRBD1. The ends lost 5 bases at V and 7 bases at J; junction bases unmatched: 9. CDR1 is SGHAT and CDR2 is FQNNGV in the germline V gene. This CDR3 contains 14 residues. In DNA, the CDR3 is TGTGCCAGCAGCCCTGACAGGGGCGGCGGTGGCTACACCTTC. This gives the protein CASSPDRGGGGYTF.

CDR3 nucleotide sequence: TGTGCCAGCAGCGCCCTCGGGGGAACCTACAATGAGCAGTTCTTC. Translation: CASSALGGTYNEQFF. The rearrangement links TRBV9 to TRBJ2-1; a weak D match, TRBD2 (6 bases). CDR1 and CDR2 from the germline V gene are SGDLS and YYNGEE. V was pared by 3 bases and J by 2 bases, with 12 bases between. CDR3 length: 15 amino acids.

The chain is built from TRBV11-3 and TRBJ2-2; no firm D call. Germline loops: CDR1 SGHNT, CDR2 YENEEA. This CDR3 contains 15 residues. Trimming left V 0 bases short and J 2 bases short, with 7 bases between. The CDR3 loop is CASSLESLNTGELFF. The CDR3 DNA sequence: TGTGCCAGCAGCTTAGAGTCCCTAAACACCGGGGAGCTGTTTTTT.

A single count supports this clone. V and J are TRBV7-2 and TRBJ1-2; 8 nucleotides agree with TRBD1. Germline V gene sequence: CDR1 SGHTA, CDR2 FQGNSA. J was trimmed by 8 bases and V by 3 bases; bases with no gene match: 5. The CDR3 loop spans 13 amino acids. CDR3 DNA sequence: TGTGCCAGCAGCTTCGACAGGGGAGGAGGCTACACCTTC. This codes for CASSFDRGGGYTF.

This clone was seen a few times. The chain uses TRBV12-5 and TRBJ1-2, with 7 nucleotides matching TRBD1. Germline V gene sequence: CDR1 LGHNT, CDR2 FRNRAP. Trimming cost V 6 bases and J 3 bases; bases outside gene matches: 16. The CDR3 runs to 17 residues. The CDR3 region is CASGTTTGVGDYYGYTF. CDR3 nucleotides: TGTGCTAGTGGGACCACAACAGGGGTCGGCGATTACTATGGCTACACCTTC.

This clone was counted only a few times. The chain has TRBV5-1 and TRBJ2-7; TRBD2 agrees at 10 bases. The CDR3 loop spans 14 amino acids. CDR1 and CDR2 from the germline V gene are SGHRS and YFSETQ. J lost 0 bases, V lost 3 bases, and 0 bases had no gene match. In DNA form, the CDR3 reads TGCGCCAGCAGCTCTAGCGGGGGCTCCTACGAGCAGTACTTC. This encodes CASSSSGGSYEQYF. Full variable domain (rest looked up from reference TRBV5-1 and TRBJ2-7): KAGVTQTPRYLIKTRGQQVTLSCSPISGHRSVSWYQQTPGQGLQFLFEYFSETQRNKGNFPGRFSGRQFSNSRSEMNVSTLELGDSALYLCASSSSGGSYEQYFGPGTRLTVT.

The rearrangement joins TRBV25-1 to TRBJ2-7, with TRBD2 as a possible D gene (7 bases). The CDR3 is 16 residues long. V was clipped by 2 bases and J by 0 bases, with 14 bases between them. The germline V gene encodes CDR1 MGHDK and CDR2 SYGVNS. CDR3 amino acids: CASSEVRGGSSYEQYF. In DNA form, the CDR3 reads TGTGCCAGCAGTGAAGTCCGCGGGGGCAGCTCCTACGAGCAGTACTTC.

This sequence joins TRBV6-5 and TRBJ1-5, with D uncertain. The CDR3 has 13 residues. Germline V lookup: CDR1 MNHEY, CDR2 SVGAGI. The V and J ends lost 7 bases and 6 bases respectively, with 13 bases between them. CDR3 region: CASKSGTIQPQHF. The CDR3 DNA reads as TGTGCCAGCAAATCGGGAACGATTCAGCCCCAGCATTTT.

The CDR3 coding sequence is TGTGCCAGCAGCTTAACTAGCGCCTACTCCTACGAGCAGTACTTC. It specifies CASSLTSAYSYEQYF. The V gene is TRBV7-9, the J gene TRBJ2-7, with 7 bases lining up with TRBD2. This CDR3 comprises 15 residues. Germline CDR1 and CDR2: SEHNR and FQNEAQ (reference sequence). V lost 2 bases to trimming and J lost 0 bases; unmatched junction nucleotides: 4.

J is TRBJ2-7 and V is TRBV7-9; weak D call: TRBD1 (5 bases). CDR3 length: 12 residues. Germline CDR1 and CDR2: SEHNR and FQNEAQ (reference sequence). Trimming cost V 5 bases and J 3 bases, with 8 bases left between them. The CDR3 region is CASSQGSYEQYF. In nucleotides, the CDR3 is TGTGCCAGCAGCCAGGGCAGCTACGAGCAGTACTTC.

As DNA, the CDR3 is TGTGCCACCAGTGATGGGGGACAAGGTAACTACGCAGATACGCAGTATTTT. Translation: CATSDGGQGNYADTQYF. The chain is built from TRBV24-1 and TRBJ2-3; possible D gene TRBD1, 6 bases. This CDR3 region has 17 residues. CDR1 and CDR2 from the germline V gene are KGHDR and SFDVKD. V was clipped by 3 bases and J by 4 bases, with 19 bases between them.

The chain recombines TRBV19 with TRBJ1-6; 9 bases are a match to TRBD1. The CDR3 runs to 16 residues. Germline CDR1 LNHDA, CDR2 SQIVND (reference sequence). J gave up 8 bases and V 4 bases, and 9 bases lay outside the gene matches. As DNA, the CDR3 is TGTGCCAGTAGTAAGAACCGGGACAGGGCTGATTCACCCCTCCACTTT. As protein: CASSKNRDRADSPLHF.

The chain couples TRBV30 to TRBJ2-6; 12 nucleotides agree with TRBD1. Trimming cost V 3 bases and J 2 bases; bases outside gene matches: 2. The CDR3 has 16 residues. Germline CDR1 is GTSNPN and CDR2 is SVGIG (reference sequence). CDR3 region: CAWRGQGAAGANVLTF. DNA for the CDR3: TGTGCCTGGAGGGGACAGGGGGCGGCTGGGGCCAACGTCCTGACTTTC.

The genes are TRBV7-8 and TRBJ2-7; tentative D call: TRBD1 (6 bases). The CDR3 consists of 13 residues. Germline CDR1 SGHVS, CDR2 FQNEAQ. V lost 1 base and J 5 bases, leaving 9 bases between the germline ends. Here the CDR3 reads CASSLVTGNEQYF. Written as DNA, the CDR3 is TGTGCCAGCAGCTTAGTTACAGGGAACGAGCAGTACTTC.

This chain connects TRBV2 to TRBJ2-3; D is uncertain. Deletions cut 6 bases from V and 6 bases from J, with 10 bases between. CDR1 and CDR2 from the germline V gene are SNHLY and FYNNEI. CDR3 size: 12 residues. In nucleotides, the CDR3 is TGTGCCAGCAGGGAATTCTATGATACGCAGTATTTT. Translated: CASREFYDTQYF.

The rearrangement uses TRBV19 and TRBJ1-4, with D maybe TRBD1 (5 bases). Trimming took off 1 base at V and 12 bases at J, with 15 bases between the two ends. This CDR3 spans 14 amino acids. Germline V gene sequence: CDR1 LNHDA, CDR2 SQIVND (reference sequence). The CDR3 spells CASSIVPTAGELFF. The CDR3 region has the DNA TGTGCCAGTAGTATAGTGCCGACAGCAGGCGAACTGTTTTTT.

The chain couples TRBV27 to TRBJ2-4; the match to TRBD2 covers 10 bases. The germline CDR1 and CDR2 sequences are MNHEY and SMNVEV (reference sequence). The CDR3 length is 18 residues. V dropped 6 bases and J dropped 2; count of bases not matched to a gene: 13. CDR3 nucleotide sequence: TGTGCCAGCAGCCCCAGAGGTAAGCGGGAGGGCCCCAAAAACATTCAGTACTTC. Translated, it gives CASSPRGKREGPKNIQYF.

This clone was detected only a few times. V and J are TRBV6-6 and TRBJ1-5; D may be TRBD1 (6 bases). Trimming took 4 bases from V and 5 from J, leaving 12 bases between them. Looked up from germline, CDR1 is MNHNY and CDR2 is SVGAGI (reference sequence). The CDR3 is made up of 14 amino acids. Written as DNA, the CDR3 is TGTGCCAGCAGTTTGGGAACAGGGCATCAGCCCCAGCATTTT. This sequence encodes CASSLGTGHQPQHF.

The gene calls are TRBV20-1 and TRBJ2-3; 7 positions agree with TRBD2. The CDR3 consists of 16 residues. In germline, CDR1 is DFQATT, CDR2 SNEGSKA (reference sequence). Trimming cost V 3 bases and J 2 bases; bases outside gene matches: 11. The CDR3 region is CSASDRSSGPTDTQYF. The CDR3 DNA is TGCAGTGCTAGTGACCGCTCTAGCGGACCCACAGATACGCAGTATTTT.

The chain combines TRBV5-5 with TRBJ1-2, with TRBD1 as a possible D gene (5 bases). Trimming took off 1 base at V and 4 bases at J, with 8 bases between the two ends. The germline CDR1 and CDR2 sequences are SGHKS and YYEKEE (reference sequence). The CDR3 has 13 amino acids. CDR3 loop: CASSLQGSYGYTF. The CDR3 DNA reads as TGTGCCAGCAGCTTGCAGGGTAGCTATGGCTACACCTTC.

The V call is TRBV10-2, the J call TRBJ2-1; TRBD2 agrees at 10 bases. Trimming removed 6 bases from V and 4 bases from J; junction bases left unmatched: 15. Per germline, CDR1 WSHSY and CDR2 SAAADI. The CDR3 has 18 residues. CDR3 loop: CASSPPSGRGGSYNEQFF. The CDR3 coding sequence is TGCGCCAGCAGCCCACCTAGCGGGAGAGGGGGAAGTTACAATGAGCAGTTCTTC.